A selection of T cell receptor beta chains follows, all from one sample in a study of brain T cells in children with intractable seizures. Produced via immunoSEQ multiplex PCR; TCRdb's table is partial and in-frame only. The sample has 70,000 to 90,000 clones, under 95% seen once; the top ten hold roughly 1.4%. Sequences were derived from peripheral blood, sampled at surgery. These receptors were collected from a boy in the first two years of life with tuberous sclerosis and intractable seizures. The CDR3 runs from the conserved cysteine through the conserved F or W. The D gene is left open where the match is weak. Size tells how often a clone was seen (once, few, many) or the class of an expanded clone, and some rows leave it out.

abundance	v_gene	d_gene	j_gene	CDR3nt	CDR3aa
.	TRBV6-6	.	TRBJ2-7	TGTGCCAGCAGTTACAAGGGTTACGAGCAGTACTTC	CASSYKGYEQYF
.	TRBV5-1	TRBD1	TRBJ1-3	TGCGCCAGCAGCACGGGACAGGGGGCAGGAAACACCATATATTTT	CASSTGQGAGNTIYF
.	TRBV5-1	.	TRBJ1-1	TGCGCCAGCAGCGAGAAGGAGAACACTGAAGCTTTCTTT	CASSEKENTEAFF
.	TRBV2	TRBD2	TRBJ2-7	TGTGCCAGCAGGGGACTAGCGGGGGGAATAACCTACGAGCAGTACTTC	CASRGLAGGITYEQYF
.	TRBV5-6	TRBD1	TRBJ2-7	TGTGCCAGCAGCTTGGCCGCCGGGACAGTACTATACGAGCAGTACTTC	CASSLAAGTVLYEQYF
.	TRBV19	.	TRBJ2-5	TGTGCCAGTAGTACAGGGGAGGGAGGGAGAAAAGAGACCCAGTACTTC	CASSTGEGGRKETQYF
.	TRBV18	TRBD2	TRBJ2-1	TGTGCCAGCTCACCAAGGACACTAGCGGGAGTGTCCAATGAGCAGTTCTTC	CASSPRTLAGVSNEQFF
.	TRBV24-1	.	TRBJ2-3	TGTGCCACCAGTGATTTCTTTTTTGGAGATACGCAGTATTTT	CATSDFFFGDTQYF
.	TRBV5-5	.	TRBJ2-3	TGTGCCAGCAGCTCCGGACTGTACACAGATACGCAGTATTTT	CASSSGLYTDTQYF
.	TRBV29-1	.	TRBJ1-1	TGCAGCGTTGTTTCACCAGGGACGGACTATGAAGCTTTCTTT	CSVVSPGTDYEAFF
.	TRBV6-5	TRBD1	TRBJ1-5	TGTGCCAGCAGTTACGGGACAGGGATCGATCAGCCCCAGCATTTT	CASSYGTGIDQPQHF
.	TRBV6-5	TRBD2	TRBJ2-1	TGTGCCAGCAGTTATACTAGCGGGAATCACAATGAGCAGTTCTTC	CASSYTSGNHNEQFF
.	TRBV7-2	TRBD1	TRBJ2-3	TGTGCCAGCAGCGAAATCACAGGGGCAGATACGCAGTATTTT	CASSEITGADTQYF
.	TRBV9	TRBD2	TRBJ2-5	TGTGCCAGCAGCGTAGGGACTAGCGGGGAGGAGACCCAGTACTTC	CASSVGTSGEETQYF
.	TRBV6-6	.	TRBJ2-7	TGTGCCAGCAAGAAGGGAAGGTCCTACGAGCAGTACTTC	CASKKGRSYEQYF
.	TRBV24-1	TRBD1	TRBJ2-7	TGTGCCACCAGTGTAACAGGGGAGAGACACGAGCAGTACTTC	CATSVTGERHEQYF
.	TRBV6-5	.	TRBJ2-7	TGTGCCAGCGGGGCTAGCGTGTACGAGCAGTACTTC	CASGASVYEQYF
.	TRBV12-2	.	TRBJ2-7	TGTGCAAGTCGCTTAGTGGACGAGCAGTACTTC	CASRLVDEQYF
.	TRBV5-1	TRBD2	TRBJ2-3	TGCGCCAGCAGCTTGGGACTAGCGGGAGATACGCAGTATTTT	CASSLGLAGDTQYF
once	TRBV11-3	.	TRBJ2-4	TGTGCCAGCAGCAACCGGGAACCTTTAGCCAAAAACATTCAGTACTTC	CASSNREPLAKNIQYF
.	TRBV27	.	TRBJ2-7	TGTGCCAGCTCAGACTTTAAGGGGGAGCAGTACTTC	CASSDFKGEQYF
.	TRBV4-2	.	TRBJ1-1	TGTGCCAGCAGCCAACCGACAGAAAGGAACACTGAAGCTTTCTTT	CASSQPTERNTEAFF
.	TRBV29-1	.	TRBJ2-7	TGCAGCGTTAAGGCTTGGGGTTTGGGAGAGCAGTACTTC	CSVKAWGLGEQYF
.	TRBV11-2	TRBD2	TRBJ2-3	TGTGCCAGCAGCTGGGGACTAGCGGGAGGGCCGGCAGATACGCAGTATTTT	CASSWGLAGGPADTQYF
.	TRBV2	.	TRBJ1-2	TGTGCCAGCAGTGAAGATGAAGTCGGAGGCTACACCTTC	CASSEDEVGGYTF
.	TRBV2	.	TRBJ1-1	TGTGCCAGCATGGGCAGCATGAACACTGAAGCTTTCTTT	CASMGSMNTEAFF
.	TRBV10-3	.	TRBJ1-1	TGTGCCATCAGAGGGGGGAACACTGAAGCTTTCTTT	CAIRGGNTEAFF
.	TRBV11-3	.	TRBJ2-1	TGTGCCAGCAGTTTCGGGTCAGGCGGTGAGCAGTTCTTC	CASSFGSGGEQFF
.	TRBV19	TRBD1	TRBJ2-2	TGTGCCAGTAGTATCCGAACAGGGGGAACCGGGGAGCTGTTTTTT	CASSIRTGGTGELFF